Below, 15 T cell receptor beta chains from the same sample are listed, as sequenced in a study of T cell repertoires in cytomegalovirus infection. TCRdb ran MiXCR on the reads and lists one entry per CDR3 protein. Of around 280,000 distinct CDR3 sequences detected, about 8.8% appear once; the ten largest clones hold around 2.4%. The sample consisted of PBMCs. These receptors came from a human donor in good health (CMV status not recorded). Some clones in this sample may be carry-over from other donors' samples.

In its sample, this clonotype was seen many times. V gene TRBV7-8 combines with J gene TRBJ1-2; TRBD1 is a possible D gene (6 bases). Per the germline V gene, CDR1 is SGHVS and CDR2 is FQNEAQ. Trimming shortened V by 1 base and J by 8 bases, and 20 bases separated the two germline ends. CDR3 length: 16 residues. The CDR3 loop reads CASSLDGPDSRTGYTF. The DNA of the CDR3 is TGTGCCAGCAGCTTAGACGGACCGGACAGCCGCACGGGCTACACCTTC.

The chain carries TRBV2 and TRBJ2-3; a possible D gene is TRBD2 (6 bases). Germline CDR1 SNHLY, CDR2 FYNNEI. Trimming stripped 5 bases from V and 2 bases from J, with 14 bases between. This CDR3 comprises 15 residues. CDR3 bases: TGTGCCAGCAGTTATAGCGGAACAAACACAGATACGCAGTATTTT. It is translated as CASSYSGTNTDTQYF.

The chain uses TRBV20-1 and TRBJ2-1; a possible D gene is TRBD2 (5 bases). The CDR3 sequence is 15 residues long. Germline CDR1 is DFQATT and CDR2 is SNEGSKA (reference sequence). Trimming removed 1 base at V and 9 bases at J, with 19 bases between. The CDR3 DNA sequence: TGCAGTGCTAGAGTATCAGGACTCCAGGCAAGTGAGCAGTTCTTC. This translates into CSARVSGLQASEQFF.

As DNA, the CDR3 is TGTGCCAGCTTGGGACAGGGGGCGCATGGCTACACCTTC. Translating gives CASLGQGAHGYTF. The rearrangement joins TRBV11-1 to TRBJ1-2; TRBD1 matches 12 bases. The ends lost 8 bases at V and 6 bases at J; junction bases unmatched: 4. Germline loops: CDR1 SGHAT, CDR2 FQDESV (reference sequence). This CDR3 spans 13 amino acids. Together with reference TRBV11-1 and TRBJ1-2, the CDR3 gives the full variable domain: EAEVAQSPRYKITEKSQAVAFWCDPISGHATLYWYRQILGQGPELLVQFQDESVVDDSQLPKDRFSAERLKGVDSTLKIQPAELGDSAMYLCASLGQGAHGYTFGSGTRLTVV.

At least ten counts were recorded for this clonotype. J is TRBJ1-1 and V is TRBV3-1; D is unresolved. The CDR3 length is 14 residues. Germline loops: CDR1 LGHDT, CDR2 YNNKEL (reference sequence). V was shortened by 2 bases and J by 1 base, with 8 bases between the two germline ends. As DNA, the CDR3 is TGTGCCAGCAGCCAAAAGGCACCGAACACTGAAGCTTTCTTT. It specifies CASSQKAPNTEAFF. The variable domain in full, completed from reference TRBV3-1 and TRBJ1-1, reads DTAVSQTPKYLVTQMGNDKSIKCEQNLGHDTMYWYKQDSKKFLKIMFSYNNKELIINETVPNRFSPKSPDKAHLNLHINSLELGDSAVYFCASSQKAPNTEAFFGQGTRLTVV.

This clonotype was counted ten times or more. V is TRBV4-1 and J is TRBJ1-2; TRBD1 is a possible D gene (5 bases). The germline CDR1 and CDR2 sequences are MGHRA and YSYEKL. V was shortened by 0 bases and J by 2 bases, with 10 bases between the two germline ends. This CDR3 is 15 amino acids long. CDR3 residues: CASSQERRGNYGYTF. CDR3 DNA sequence: TGCGCCAGCAGCCAAGAACGGAGGGGAAACTATGGCTACACCTTC.

This clonotype was detected ten times or more. The genes are TRBV20-1 and TRBJ2-4; either TRBD1 or TRBD2 may fit D (6 bases each). The germline gives CDR1 DFQATT, CDR2 SNEGSKA (reference sequence). The CDR3 is made up of 12 amino acids. Deletions cut 6 bases from V and 11 bases from J, with 17 bases between. The CDR3 DNA reads as TGCAGTGCCCCCGAGGGGGGTATCGTTCAGTACTTC. Amino acids: CSAPEGGIVQYF.

This clonotype was observed a few times. The chain recombines TRBV14 with TRBJ1-3; TRBD1 might be the D (5 bases). This CDR3 spans 16 amino acids. V lost 1 base and J 2 bases, leaving 12 bases between the germline ends. CDR1 is SGHDN and CDR2 is FVKESK in the germline V gene. DNA for the CDR3: TGTGCCAGCAGCCAAGGAGAGGGGACCCCTGGAAACACCATATATTTT. It yields the protein CASSQGEGTPGNTIYF.

This clonotype was picked up a small number of times. The chain employs TRBV24-1 and TRBJ2-2; D remains unclear. Germline V gives CDR1 KGHDR, CDR2 SFDVKD. The CDR3 extends over 11 amino acids. The V end was cut by 9 bases, the J end by 10 bases, with 11 bases between. The CDR3 DNA reads TGTGCCACCGCAAGAGGAGAGGAGCTGTTTTTT. Protein: CATARGEELFF.

This clonotype was observed at least ten times. This chain connects TRBV20-1 to TRBJ1-5; perhaps TRBD1 as D (6 bases). Germline V lookup: CDR1 DFQATT, CDR2 SNEGSKA (reference sequence). CDR3 length equals 15 residues. V lost 3 bases to trimming and J lost 5 bases, with 17 bases between them. CDR3 sequence reads: CSASKPGGRDQPQHF. The DNA of the CDR3 is TGCAGTGCTAGTAAGCCGGGGGGGCGCGATCAGCCCCAGCATTTT.

CDR3: CSASGGAVNEQFF. The CDR3 DNA sequence: TGCAGTGCTAGCGGGGGGGCCGTCAATGAGCAGTTCTTC. This rearrangement joins TRBV20-1 to TRBJ2-1; 8 positions match TRBD2. V was clipped by 3 bases and J by 6 bases; unmatched bases: 4. Germline lookup yields CDR1 DFQATT and CDR2 SNEGSKA (reference sequence). The CDR3 has 13 amino acids.

This clonotype was observed a handful of times. This chain connects TRBV24-1 to TRBJ1-1; no clear D gene. This CDR3 is built from 12 residues. Trimming removed 9 bases at V and 1 base at J, with 8 bases between. Germline V gene sequence: CDR1 KGHDR, CDR2 SFDVKD. CDR3 sequence: CATSDSNTEAFF. The CDR3 bases are TGTGCCACCTCAGACTCGAACACTGAAGCTTTCTTT.

The chain couples TRBV25-1 to TRBJ2-3, with a possible D match to TRBD2 (5 bases). CDR3 size: 11 residues. The germline V gene encodes CDR1 MGHDK and CDR2 SYGVNS. Trimming shortened V by 10 bases and J by 7 bases, and 12 bases separated the two germline ends. CDR3 nucleotide sequence: TGTGCCATCCTAGCAAGGAATACGCAGTATTTT. It is translated as CAILARNTQYF.

The chain joins TRBV14 to TRBJ2-7; a possible D gene is TRBD2 (6 bases). Germline assignment: CDR1 SGHDN and CDR2 FVKESK. V lost 4 bases to trimming and J lost 5 bases, with 21 bases between them. This CDR3 is built from 16 residues. In nucleotides, the CDR3 is TGTGCCAGCAGCCGCCCGGGTAGCGGAGCATACCACGAGCAGTACTTC. It encodes CASSRPGSGAYHEQYF.

This clonotype was seen ten or more times. The chain is built from TRBV6-6 and TRBJ1-2; D possibly corresponds to TRBD1 (6 bases). This CDR3 comprises 14 residues. Trimming removed 0 bases from V and 6 bases from J, with 11 bases in between. The germline V gene encodes CDR1 MNHNY and CDR2 SVGAGI (reference sequence). The CDR3 region is CASSYSAGEDGYTF. The CDR3 bases are TGTGCCAGCAGTTACTCGGCAGGGGAAGATGGCTACACCTTC.